This TCR beta chain was captured by sequencing in a study of blood T cell repertoires in COVID-19 (dated by TCRdb to 2018 to 2020). Describing the broader study: Samples covering the acute and convalescent phases of COVID-19 were provided by collaborators in the United States, Italy and Spain. The material from the prospective study consisted of cDNA or gDNA derived from T cells, B-cell-depleted T cells, or PBMCs. Deeply sampled blood TCRbeta repertoires from subjects exposed to, actively infected with, or recovered from COVID-19 were included in the dataset. The repertoires were made available in a free public database intended to serve as a resource for research on the immune response to SARS-CoV-2. Samples were obtained from the ongoing ImmuneRACE study (first 160 participants) and from 1,200 or so subjects provided by 6 global collaborators. Sample metadata almost always included a de-identified subject ID, COVID-19 status, age in years and sex. Where HLA class I and class II types were available, the types were taken from metadata supplied by the sample provider, not from assay-based typing. Here is what the overall study found, with its caveats: The amount of clinical and demographic metadata varied by source and participant and was provided uncurated.

The collaborating institutions used their own protocols to collect whole blood in K2EDTA tubes. For TCRbeta analysis, collaborator samples were shipped as frozen whole blood, as isolated PBMCs, or as DNA extracted from either sample type. Sequences MNHEY (CDR1) and SVGEGT (CDR2) are obtained from the germline V gene. V drops 4 bases and J drops 5 bases, leaving 21 bases in between. The CDR3 covers 16 residues, taking in both the cysteine and the phenylalanine. Here the CDR3 DNA is all that survives: 48 bases in frame from base 1. There are a few counts of this clone. The specificity of this receptor is unknown. No base qualities exist here, and no much larger clone lies one base off it. The immunoSEQ Assay, a bias-controlled multiplex PCR, was used to amplify TCRbeta CDR3 regions from genomic DNA. Processing in the source paper ran as follows. Nucleated cell counts per sample were estimated from amplification of reference gene primers within the assay. To quantify the absolute abundance of each unique TCRbeta CDR3 rearrangement, sequence reads were collapsed and filtered. For each sample, productive Simpson clonality was calculated as the square root of Simpson's diversity index across productive rearrangements. In its TCRdb copy, this immuneACCESS table keeps in-frame sequences only and misses some clones. Where compared with another copy, unresolved V genes explain less than half of these, and the others have no known cause. The V and J calls and the clone size are those of that table, but D and trimming were determined from the DNA. The sample table lists some 150,000 clones, roughly 84% of them with a count of one. Of the sample, over 8% falls within the top ten clones.

Sequencing was performed on peripheral blood. The clonotype comes from a woman in her forties or fifties with acute or convalescent COVID-19. The V and J segments used are TRBV6-2 or TRBV6-3 and TRBJ2-7; TRBD1 is a weak D gene call, 8 bases matching. The CDR3: CASSFTTGGGRHEQYF. Read as DNA, the sequence is TGTGCCAGCAGTTTCACCACAGGGGGAGGGAGACACGAGCAGTACTTC.